This T cell receptor beta chain derives from a study of OX40 agonist ivuxolimab in advanced cancers. Broader study findings: Certain nonresponding patients likewise had low normalized T-cell clonal expansion.

The CDR3 has 17 amino acids. Germline V lookup: CDR1 SGHTA, CDR2 FQGNSA. V shed 2 bases, J shed 2 bases, and the junction held 6 bases outside the gene matches. As concerns this clone: No antigen is known for it.

Clones were sequenced by immunoSEQ multiplex PCR, and TCRdb holds only the in-frame ones, with some missing. The sample holds some 150,000 clones; 90% to 95% are singletons and the top ten take over 0.8%. V usage is TRBV7-2 and J usage is TRBJ2-5; 12 positions agree with TRBD2. The clonotype comes from an adult with an advanced solid tumor such as melanoma, head and neck, liver or kidney cancer. The material was CD4+ or CD8+ T cells sorted from blood, obtained in a trial of the OX40 agonist ivuxolimab. The CDR3 DNA sequence: TGTGCCAGCAGCTTAACCGGGACTAGCGGGCCTCAAGAGACCCAGTACTTC. As protein: CASSLTGTSGPQETQYF.